The 22 T cell receptor beta chains below come from one sample, sequenced in a study of blood T cell repertoires in COVID-19. Only in-frame clones appear in the TCRdb table, and some are missing; sequencing was by immunoSEQ multiplex PCR. The table shows about 200,000 clones, with more than 75% occurring only once. What was sequenced was peripheral blood. The receptors come from a man in his 60s who had recovered from COVID-19.

The V gene is TRBV12-3 or TRBV12-4, the J gene TRBJ2-3; D unresolved. V lost 5 bases to trimming and J lost 2 bases, with 5 bases between them. There are 12 residues in the CDR3. The CDR3 region has the DNA TGTGCCAGCAGTCTACTCACAGATACGCAGTATTTT. Translated, it gives CASSLLTDTQYF.

This rearrangement joins TRBV5-1 to TRBJ2-4; perhaps TRBD2 as D (5 bases). Trimming left V 4 bases short and J 6 bases short, with 20 bases between. The length of the CDR3 is 16 residues. Germline CDR1 SGHRS, CDR2 YFSETQ. The CDR3 DNA reads as TGCGCCAGCAGCCTGGATGCCGCCGCGCGGGTAAACATTCAGTACTTC. Encoded protein: CASSLDAAARVNIQYF.

V usage is TRBV27 and J usage is TRBJ1-2; D remains ambiguous. V lost 6 bases and J 0 bases, leaving 11 bases between the germline ends. The CDR3 covers 14 residues. The germline V gene has CDR1 MNHEY and CDR2 SMNVEV (reference sequence). CDR3 protein: CASRSSSSNYGYTF. DNA for the CDR3: TGTGCCAGCAGAAGCTCAAGCTCTAACTATGGCTACACCTTC.

This clone was recorded a few times. DNA for the CDR3: TGTGCCAGCAGCCTGGGGGAGGTGAACACTGAAGCTTTCTTT. Translated: CASSLGEVNTEAFF. This sequence joins TRBV7-8 and TRBJ1-1, with a tentative D call TRBD1 (5 bases). With 5 bases removed from V and 0 bases from J, the gap between germline ends came to 10 bases. This CDR3 comprises 14 residues. The V gene's germline CDR1 is SGHVS and CDR2 FQNEAQ.

The chain joins TRBV6-5 to TRBJ2-5; D may be TRBD1 (6 bases). V was cut by 0 bases and J by 5 bases, with 13 bases left in between. Per germline, CDR1 MNHEY and CDR2 SVGAGI. The length of the CDR3 is 15 residues. The CDR3 spells CASSYSTGSPETQYF. The DNA of the CDR3 is TGTGCCAGCAGTTACTCAACAGGGAGTCCGGAGACCCAGTACTTC.

The V and J genes are TRBV28 and TRBJ2-1; 9 positions match TRBD2. The CDR3 is 17 amino acids. After removal of 4 bases from V and 9 bases from J, the junction contained 16 bases not matched to a gene. CDR1 MDHEN and CDR2 SYDVKM come from the germline V gene. CDR3 nucleotides: TGTGCCAGCAGTTCTAACGAAGGACTAGCGCCTCAGGTTGAGCAGTTCTTC. Protein: CASSSNEGLAPQVEQFF.

The V call is TRBV10-3, the J call TRBJ1-5; D is possibly TRBD1 (6 bases). The V end was cut by 8 bases, the J end by 8 bases, with 13 bases between. The CDR3 is 12 residues long. Germline V gives CDR1 ENHRY, CDR2 SYGVKD. The CDR3 region is CAIQGNREPQHF. CDR3 sequence (DNA): TGTGCCATCCAGGGGAACCGGGAGCCCCAGCATTTT.

The chain uses TRBV28 and TRBJ1-5; tentative D call: TRBD1 (6 bases). The V end lost 5 bases, the J end lost 4 bases, and 12 bases lay between the germline ends. CDR3 size: 14 residues. Per germline, CDR1 MDHEN and CDR2 SYDVKM. The CDR3 loop is CASSRGAVNQPQHF. The CDR3 DNA reads as TGTGCCAGCAGTCGGGGGGCTGTGAATCAGCCCCAGCATTTT.

The V gene is TRBV27, the J gene TRBJ2-7, with 8 bases aligning to TRBD2. This CDR3 comprises 16 residues. CDR1 MNHEY and CDR2 SMNVEV come from the germline V gene (reference sequence). Germline trimming cut 2 bases from V and 1 base from J; bases unmatched to any gene: 7. The CDR3 loop is CASSLPTERGSYEQYF. DNA of the CDR3: TGTGCCAGCAGTTTACCCACCGAGCGGGGGTCCTACGAGCAGTACTTC.

The chain carries TRBV3-1 (or the pseudogene TRBV3-2) and TRBJ2-1; D is perhaps TRBD2 (5 bases). Germline CDR1 and CDR2: LGHDT and YNNKEL (reference sequence). V shed 8 bases and J shed 1 base, with 18 bases lying between them. This CDR3 has 16 residues. CDR3 in amino acids: CASRGRGKRSYNEQFF. The CDR3 DNA reads as TGTGCCAGCCGCGGTCGGGGTAAGCGGTCCTACAATGAGCAGTTCTTC.

The chain uses TRBV5-4 and TRBJ1-2; maybe TRBD1 (6 bases). The germline CDR1 and CDR2 sequences are SGHNT and YYREEE (reference sequence). V gave up 3 bases and J gave up 3 bases, with 18 bases separating them. CDR3 size: 16 residues. The CDR3 DNA sequence: TGTGCCAGCAGCTCCCCCGGGGGGGCTGTAGACTATGGCTACACCTTC. Protein product: CASSSPGGAVDYGYTF.

This chain joins TRBV5-5 and TRBJ1-5, with no clear D. Trimming pared 0 bases from V and 4 bases from J, leaving 23 bases between. The CDR3 contains 19 residues. The germline CDR1 and CDR2 sequences are SGHKS and YYEKEE (reference sequence). CDR3 loop: CASSLVAGGPLKKNQPQHF. The CDR3 DNA reads TGTGCCAGCAGCTTGGTGGCAGGAGGACCGCTCAAAAAGAATCAGCCCCAGCATTTT.

J is TRBJ1-6 and V is TRBV2; 7 nucleotides agree with TRBD1. Per the germline V gene, CDR1 is SNHLY and CDR2 is FYNNEI. This CDR3 spans 15 amino acids. Trimming at V came to 6 bases and at J to 6 bases, leaving 8 bases not matched to a gene. The DNA of the CDR3 is TGTGCCAGCAGGATACGACAGGGTGGTAATTCACCCCTCCACTTT. Protein sequence: CASRIRQGGNSPLHF. The entire variable domain, with the rest obtained from reference TRBV2 and TRBJ1-6, is as follows: EPEVTQTPSHQVTQMGQEVILRCVPISNHLYFYWYRQILGQKVEFLVSFYNNEISEKSEIFDDQFSVERPDGSNFTLKIRSTKLEDSAMYFCASRIRQGGNSPLHFGNGTRLTVT.

The genes are TRBV5-4 and TRBJ1-5, with a weak D call TRBD1 (6 bases). Germline loops: CDR1 SGHNT, CDR2 YYREEE (reference sequence). The length of the CDR3 is 16 residues. V lost 3 bases and J lost 7, with 20 bases in between. As DNA, the CDR3 is TGTGCCAGCAGCTCCGGGGGGGCAGGGGTTGGACAGCCCCAGCATTTT. Protein product: CASSSGGAGVGQPQHF.

J is TRBJ2-7 and V is TRBV6-6, with 7 bases fitting TRBD1. This CDR3 region has 12 residues. Germline CDR1 is MNHNY and CDR2 is SVGAGI (reference sequence). V trimming: 6 bases; J trimming: 11 bases; junction bases outside the gene matches: 10. CDR3 region: CASSPTGMVKYF. In DNA form, the CDR3 reads TGTGCCAGCAGCCCGACAGGGATGGTGAAGTACTTC.

This chain connects TRBV4-2 to TRBJ2-2; D is perhaps TRBD1 (5 bases). The CDR3 runs to 16 residues. Deletions cut 1 base from V and 7 bases from J, with 16 bases between. Germline CDR1 and CDR2: LGHNA and YNFKEQ. CDR3 protein: CASSQGPGQGYGELFF. CDR3 DNA: TGTGCCAGCAGCCAAGGCCCTGGTCAGGGTTACGGGGAGCTGTTTTTT.

The V call is TRBV5-1, the J call TRBJ1-3; 7 bases map to TRBD1. CDR3 length: 18 residues. V gave up 2 bases and J gave up 7 bases; unmatched junction bases: 18. Germline V gives CDR1 SGHRS, CDR2 YFSETQ. The CDR3 bases are TGCGCCAGCAGCTTCCATCCAAGACAGGGAGGCCCGTCGAACACCATATATTTT. Its protein is CASSFHPRQGGPSNTIYF.

The chain employs TRBV7-2 and TRBJ2-1; TRBD2 aligns across 7 bases. V trimming: 5 bases; J trimming: 7 bases; junction bases outside the gene matches: 17. The CDR3 is made up of 17 amino acids. Looked up from germline, CDR1 is SGHTA and CDR2 is FQGNSA. This CDR3 is CASSPKVVPGGRNEQFF. CDR3 nucleotide sequence: TGTGCCAGCAGCCCTAAGGTGGTGCCGGGGGGTAGGAATGAGCAGTTCTTC.

The genes are TRBV14 and TRBJ2-7, with 10 bases identical to TRBD2. The CDR3 sequence is 15 residues long. Losses at the gene ends were 4 bases for V and 5 bases for J; bases not matched to a gene: 8. From germline, CDR1 is SGHDN and CDR2 FVKESK. The CDR3 nucleotides read TGTGCCAGCAGCCCCAGCGGGAGGGCCACCCACGAGCAGTACTTC. Protein product: CASSPSGRATHEQYF.

This chain connects TRBV7-2 to TRBJ2-7; D call uncertain. The CDR3 length is 15 residues. Trimming shortened V by 2 bases and J by 0 bases, and 11 bases separated the two germline ends. Germline V gives CDR1 SGHTA, CDR2 FQGNSA. CDR3 DNA: TGTGCCAGCAGCTTACTGCAGGTCGACTCCTACGAGCAGTACTTC. Translating it yields CASSLLQVDSYEQYF.

The chain uses TRBV7-3 and TRBJ2-3; D gene unclear. V was trimmed by 5 bases and J by 8 bases, leaving 14 bases between them. CDR1 is SGHTA, CDR2 FQGTGA, per germline. The CDR3 is 13 residues long. CDR3 coding DNA: TGTGCCAGCAGCCCTGGTCCTACGGGTACGCAGTATTTT. It specifies CASSPGPTGTQYF.

The V call is TRBV30, the J call TRBJ2-2; tentatively, D is TRBD2 (6 bases). This CDR3 region has 14 residues. V was pared by 4 bases and J by 7 bases, with 16 bases between. The germline V gene encodes CDR1 GTSNPN and CDR2 SVGIG (reference sequence). Here the CDR3 DNA reads TGTGCCTGGACCCCACTGGGGGGTGTCGGGGAGCTGTTTTTT. This encodes CAWTPLGGVGELFF.